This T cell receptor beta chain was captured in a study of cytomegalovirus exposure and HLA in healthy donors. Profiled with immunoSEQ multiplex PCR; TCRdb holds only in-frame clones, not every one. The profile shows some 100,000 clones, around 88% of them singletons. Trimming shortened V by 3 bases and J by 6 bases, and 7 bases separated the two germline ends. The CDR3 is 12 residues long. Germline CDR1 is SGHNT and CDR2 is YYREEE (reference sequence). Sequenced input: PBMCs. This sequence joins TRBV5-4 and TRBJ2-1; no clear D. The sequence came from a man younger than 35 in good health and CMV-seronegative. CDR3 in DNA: TGTGCCAGCAGCTGGAGTACCAATGAGCAGTTCTTC. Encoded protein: CASSWSTNEQFF.